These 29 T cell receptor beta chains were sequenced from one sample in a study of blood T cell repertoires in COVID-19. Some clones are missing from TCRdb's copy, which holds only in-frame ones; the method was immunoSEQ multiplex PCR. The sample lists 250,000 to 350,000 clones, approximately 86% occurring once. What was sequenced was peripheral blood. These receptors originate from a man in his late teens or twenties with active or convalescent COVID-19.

CDR3 protein: CASSPPGAGGTEAFF. CDR3 nucleotide sequence: TGTGCCAGCTCACCACCGGGGGCAGGGGGCACTGAAGCTTTCTTT. This chain joins TRBV18 and TRBJ1-1, with 7 nucleotides matching TRBD1. Germline V gene lookup returns CDR1 KGHSH and CDR2 LQKENI. J gave up 4 bases and V 0 bases, and 5 bases lay outside the gene matches. This CDR3 has 15 amino acids.

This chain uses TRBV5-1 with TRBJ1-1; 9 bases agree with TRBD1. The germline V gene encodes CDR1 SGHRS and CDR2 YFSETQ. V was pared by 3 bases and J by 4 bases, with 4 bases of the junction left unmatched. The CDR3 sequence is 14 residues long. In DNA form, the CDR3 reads TGCGCCAGCAGCTGGGGACAGGGTAGCACTGAAGCTTTCTTT. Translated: CASSWGQGSTEAFF.

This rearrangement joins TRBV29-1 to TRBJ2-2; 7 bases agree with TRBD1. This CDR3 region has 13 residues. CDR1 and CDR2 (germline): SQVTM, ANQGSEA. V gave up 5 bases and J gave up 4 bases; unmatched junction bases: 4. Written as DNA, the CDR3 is TGCAGCGTTATGACAGGGTCCACCGGGGAGCTGTTTTTT. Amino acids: CSVMTGSTGELFF.

The CDR3 DNA sequence: TGTGCCAGCAGCGTAGCGGGAGCGCGCACAGATACGCAGTATTTT. It translates to CASSVAGARTDTQYF. The V call is TRBV9, the J call TRBJ2-3, with a possible D match to TRBD2 (6 bases). The germline V gene encodes CDR1 SGDLS and CDR2 YYNGEE. Trimming cost V 0 bases and J 1 base, with 9 bases left between them. The CDR3 is 15 residues long.

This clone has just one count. CDR3 amino acids: CALNRGPGYEQYF. The DNA for the CDR3 is TGTGCCCTTAACAGGGGGCCAGGCTACGAGCAGTACTTC. The chain employs TRBV10-3 and TRBJ2-7; 9 bases fit TRBD1. Germline trimming cut 11 bases from V and 3 bases from J; bases unmatched to any gene: 8. The CDR3 sequence is 13 residues long. From germline, CDR1 is ENHRY and CDR2 SYGVKD.

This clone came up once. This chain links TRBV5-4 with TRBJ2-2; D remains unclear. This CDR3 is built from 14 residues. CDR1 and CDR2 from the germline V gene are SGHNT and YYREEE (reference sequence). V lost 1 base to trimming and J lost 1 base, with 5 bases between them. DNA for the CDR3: TGTGCCAGCAGCTTGTGGCTGAACACCGGGGAGCTGTTTTTT. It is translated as CASSLWLNTGELFF.

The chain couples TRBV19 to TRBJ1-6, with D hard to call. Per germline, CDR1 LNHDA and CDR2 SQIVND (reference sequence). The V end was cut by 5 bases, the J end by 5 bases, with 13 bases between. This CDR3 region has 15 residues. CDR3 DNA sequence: TGTGCCAGTAGTTGGGCAGTGACAAATAATTCACCCCTCCACTTT. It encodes CASSWAVTNNSPLHF.

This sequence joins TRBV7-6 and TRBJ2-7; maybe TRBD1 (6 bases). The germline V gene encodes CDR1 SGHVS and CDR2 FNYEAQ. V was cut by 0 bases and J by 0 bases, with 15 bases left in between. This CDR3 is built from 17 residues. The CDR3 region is CASSLAVGHKSSYEQYF. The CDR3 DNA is TGTGCCAGCAGCTTAGCTGTGGGACATAAAAGCTCCTACGAGCAGTACTTC.

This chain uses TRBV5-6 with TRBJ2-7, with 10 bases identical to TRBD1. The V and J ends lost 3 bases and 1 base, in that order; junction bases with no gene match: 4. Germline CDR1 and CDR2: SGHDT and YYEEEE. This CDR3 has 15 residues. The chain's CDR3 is CASSSRDRGSYEQYF. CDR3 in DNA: TGTGCCAGCAGCTCCCGGGACAGGGGTTCCTACGAGCAGTACTTC.

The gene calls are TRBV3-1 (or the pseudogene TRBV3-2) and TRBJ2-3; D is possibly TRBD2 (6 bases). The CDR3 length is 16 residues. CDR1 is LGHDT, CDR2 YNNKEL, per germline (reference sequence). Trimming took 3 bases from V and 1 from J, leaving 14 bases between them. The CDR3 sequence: CASSQGGGVGTDTQYF. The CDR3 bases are TGTGCCAGCAGCCAGGGTGGCGGGGTAGGCACAGATACGCAGTATTTT.

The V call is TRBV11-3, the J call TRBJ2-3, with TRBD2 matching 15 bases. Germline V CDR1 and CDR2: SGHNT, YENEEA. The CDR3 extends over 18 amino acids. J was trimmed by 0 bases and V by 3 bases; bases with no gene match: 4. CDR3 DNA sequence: TGTGCCAGCAGCTTCCGGGGACTAGCGGGGGGCAGCACAGATACGCAGTATTTT. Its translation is CASSFRGLAGGSTDTQYF.

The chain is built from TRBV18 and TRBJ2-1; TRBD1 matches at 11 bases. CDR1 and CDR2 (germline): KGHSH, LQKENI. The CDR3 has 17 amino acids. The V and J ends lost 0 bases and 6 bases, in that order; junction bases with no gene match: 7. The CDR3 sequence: CASSPPMGQGGSNEQFF. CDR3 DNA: TGTGCCAGCTCACCACCCATGGGACAGGGGGGGTCCAATGAGCAGTTCTTC.

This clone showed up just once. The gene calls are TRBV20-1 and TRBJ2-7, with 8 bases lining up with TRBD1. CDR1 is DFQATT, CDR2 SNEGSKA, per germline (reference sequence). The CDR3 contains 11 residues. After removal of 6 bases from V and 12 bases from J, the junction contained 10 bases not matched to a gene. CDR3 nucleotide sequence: TGCAGTGCCGGACAGGGACACCTAGGGTACTTC. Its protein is CSAGQGHLGYF.

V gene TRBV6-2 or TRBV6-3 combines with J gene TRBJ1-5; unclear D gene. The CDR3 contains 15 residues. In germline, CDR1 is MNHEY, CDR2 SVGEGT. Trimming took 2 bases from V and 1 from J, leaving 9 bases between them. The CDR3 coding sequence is TGTGCCAGCAGTTACCGGGATGCCAGCAATCAGCCCCAGCATTTT. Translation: CASSYRDASNQPQHF.

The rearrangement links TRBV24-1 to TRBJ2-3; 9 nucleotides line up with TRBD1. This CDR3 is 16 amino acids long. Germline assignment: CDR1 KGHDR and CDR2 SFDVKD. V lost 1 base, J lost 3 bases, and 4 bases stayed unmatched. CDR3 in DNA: TGTGCCACCAGTGATTTACAGGGGGCCACTACAGATACGCAGTATTTT. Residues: CATSDLQGATTDTQYF.

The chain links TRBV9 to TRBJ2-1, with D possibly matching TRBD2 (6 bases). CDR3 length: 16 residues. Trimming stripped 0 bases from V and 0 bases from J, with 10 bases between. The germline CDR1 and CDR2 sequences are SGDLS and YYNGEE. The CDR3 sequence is CASSVGAGSSYNEQFF. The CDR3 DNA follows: TGTGCCAGCAGCGTAGGGGCCGGGAGCTCCTACAATGAGCAGTTCTTC.

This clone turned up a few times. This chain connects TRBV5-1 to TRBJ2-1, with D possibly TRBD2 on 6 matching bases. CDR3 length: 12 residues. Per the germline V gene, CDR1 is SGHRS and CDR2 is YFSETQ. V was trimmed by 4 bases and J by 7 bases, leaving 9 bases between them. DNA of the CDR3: TGCGCCAGCAGCGCGGGGAGGAATGAGCAGTTCTTC. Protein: CASSAGRNEQFF.

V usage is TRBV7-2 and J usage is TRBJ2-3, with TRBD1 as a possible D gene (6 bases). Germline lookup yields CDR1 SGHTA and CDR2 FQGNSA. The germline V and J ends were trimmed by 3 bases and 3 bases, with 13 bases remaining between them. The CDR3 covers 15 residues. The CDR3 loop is CASSFGQFGTDTQYF. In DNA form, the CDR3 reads TGTGCCAGCAGCTTTGGACAGTTTGGAACAGATACGCAGTATTTT.

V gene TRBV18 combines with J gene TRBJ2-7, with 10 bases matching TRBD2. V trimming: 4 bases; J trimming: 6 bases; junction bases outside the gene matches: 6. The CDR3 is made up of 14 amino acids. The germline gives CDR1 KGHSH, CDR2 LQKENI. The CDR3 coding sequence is TGTGCCAGCTCACGGCTAGCGGGAGACGGCGAGCAGTACTTC. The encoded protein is CASSRLAGDGEQYF.

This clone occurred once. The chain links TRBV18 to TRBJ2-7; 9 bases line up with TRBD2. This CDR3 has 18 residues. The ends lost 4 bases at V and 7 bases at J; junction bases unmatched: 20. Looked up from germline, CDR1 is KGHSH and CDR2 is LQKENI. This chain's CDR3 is CASSQAEAVASGKLEQYF. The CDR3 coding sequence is TGTGCCAGCTCACAAGCTGAAGCCGTAGCTAGCGGGAAACTTGAGCAGTACTTC.

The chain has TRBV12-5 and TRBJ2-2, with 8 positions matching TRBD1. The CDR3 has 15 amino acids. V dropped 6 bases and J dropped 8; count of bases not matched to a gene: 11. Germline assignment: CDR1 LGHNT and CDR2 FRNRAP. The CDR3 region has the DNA TGTGCTAGTGGATCCGGACAGGGTGTTGTGGGGGAGCTGTTTTTT. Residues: CASGSGQGVVGELFF. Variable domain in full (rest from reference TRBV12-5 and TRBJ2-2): DARVTQTPRHKVTEMGQEVTMRCQPILGHNTVFWYRQTMMQGLELLAYFRNRAPLDDSGMPKDRFSAEMPDATLATLKIQPSEPRDSAVYFCASGSGQGVVGELFFGEGSRLTVL.

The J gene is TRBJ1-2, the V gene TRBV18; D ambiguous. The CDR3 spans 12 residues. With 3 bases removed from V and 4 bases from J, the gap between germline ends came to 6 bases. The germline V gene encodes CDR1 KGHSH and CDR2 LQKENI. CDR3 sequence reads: CASSPVSYGYTF. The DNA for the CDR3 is TGTGCCAGCTCACCCGTCTCCTATGGCTACACCTTC.

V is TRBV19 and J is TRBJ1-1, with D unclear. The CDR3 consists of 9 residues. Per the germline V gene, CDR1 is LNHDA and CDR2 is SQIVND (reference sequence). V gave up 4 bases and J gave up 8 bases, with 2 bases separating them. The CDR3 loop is CASSTEAFF. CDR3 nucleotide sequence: TGTGCCAGTAGTACAGAAGCTTTCTTT.

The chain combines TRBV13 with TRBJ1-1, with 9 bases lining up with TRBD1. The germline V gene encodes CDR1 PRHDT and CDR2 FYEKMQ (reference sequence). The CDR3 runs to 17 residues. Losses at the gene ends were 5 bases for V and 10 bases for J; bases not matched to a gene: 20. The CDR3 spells CASSQYLGDRVVNGAFF. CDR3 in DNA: TGTGCCAGCAGCCAGTATCTCGGGGACAGGGTGGTGAATGGAGCTTTCTTT.

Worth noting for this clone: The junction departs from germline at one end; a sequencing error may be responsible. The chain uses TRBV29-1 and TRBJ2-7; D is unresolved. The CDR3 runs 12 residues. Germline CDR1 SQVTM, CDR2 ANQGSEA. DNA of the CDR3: TGCAGCGTCGAAGACGGGTCCTACGAGCAGTACTTC. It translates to CSVEDGSYEQYF.

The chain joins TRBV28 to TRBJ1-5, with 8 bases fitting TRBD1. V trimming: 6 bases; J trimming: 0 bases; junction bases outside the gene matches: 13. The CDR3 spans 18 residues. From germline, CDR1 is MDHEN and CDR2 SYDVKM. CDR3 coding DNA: TGTGCCAGCAGCCAGGGGGCGCCGAACTATTATAGCAATCAGCCCCAGCATTTT. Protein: CASSQGAPNYYSNQPQHF.

The CDR3 region has the DNA TGCGCCAGCAGCCTTACGGCGGGGGGTAAGAACACTGAAGCTTTCTTT. It translates to CASSLTAGGKNTEAFF. The chain joins TRBV5-1 to TRBJ1-1, with D perhaps matching TRBD1 (5 bases). V was clipped by 4 bases and J by 1 base, with 17 bases between them. Germline CDR1 reads SGHRS; CDR2 reads YFSETQ. The length of the CDR3 is 16 residues.

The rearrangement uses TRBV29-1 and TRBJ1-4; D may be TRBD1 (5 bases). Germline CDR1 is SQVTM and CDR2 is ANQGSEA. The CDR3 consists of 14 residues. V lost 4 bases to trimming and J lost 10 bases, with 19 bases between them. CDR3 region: CSVGHEGPGGKLFF. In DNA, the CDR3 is TGCAGCGTTGGTCATGAGGGCCCGGGGGGAAAACTGTTTTTT.

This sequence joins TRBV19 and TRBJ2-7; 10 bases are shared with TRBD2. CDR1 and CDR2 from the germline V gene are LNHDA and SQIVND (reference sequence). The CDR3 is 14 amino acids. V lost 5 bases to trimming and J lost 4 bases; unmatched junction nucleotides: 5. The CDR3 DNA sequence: TGTGCCAGTAGTCCCGGACTAGCGGTTTACGAGCAGTACTTC. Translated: CASSPGLAVYEQYF.